A single sample is the source of the 23 T cell receptor beta chains below, sequenced in a study of glioma-infiltrating T cells. Using RNA template, CDR3s of TCR alpha and beta were amplified with iRepertoire arm-PCR. TCRdb analysed the multiplex PCR reads with MiXCR anew, one entry per CDR3 protein. The table lists roughly 200,000 distinct CDR3 sequences, 32% of them singletons. The sequenced sample was glioma tissue, nonneoplastic brain tissue, or PBMCs (not recorded which). The origin of the receptors is a human donor with low-grade glioma or glioblastoma, undergoing nonglioma brain surgery, or in good health (not recorded which).

This sequence joins TRBV29-1 and TRBJ1-4, with D perhaps TRBD1 (5 bases). CDR1 is SQVTM and CDR2 is ANQGSEA in the germline V gene. The CDR3 contains 14 residues. V shed 7 bases and J shed 0 bases, with 12 bases lying between them. This chain's CDR3 is CSAAGRATNEKLFF. CDR3 bases: TGCAGCGCAGCGGGACGGGCAACTAATGAAAAACTGTTTTTT. Variable domain in full (rest from reference TRBV29-1 and TRBJ1-4): SAVISQKPSRDICQRGTSLTIQCQVDSQVTMMFWYRQQPGQSLTLIATANQGSEATYESGFVIDKFPISRPNLTFSTLTVSNMSPEDSSIYLCSAAGRATNEKLFFGSGTQLSVL.

This clonotype was seen many times. The chain is built from TRBV27 and TRBJ2-1; perhaps TRBD1 as D (6 bases). The CDR3 is 13 residues long. Looked up from germline, CDR1 is MNHEY and CDR2 is SMNVEV (reference sequence). V gave up 2 bases and J gave up 5 bases, with 7 bases separating them. The CDR3 sequence: CASSLNRDNEQFF. CDR3 DNA: TGTGCCAGCAGTTTAAACAGGGACAATGAGCAGTTCTTC.

For this clonotype: Since a much larger clone is just one base distant, this may be a read error. In DNA, the CDR3 is TGTGCCACGTCCGGACTAGCGGTAGGGTACGAGCAGTACTTC. Amino acids: CATSGLAVGYEQYF. The chain employs TRBV7-2 and TRBJ2-7, with 10 bases that match TRBD2. CDR3 length: 14 residues. Germline CDR1 and CDR2: SGHTA and FQGNSA. V shed 10 bases, J shed 4 bases, and the junction held 10 bases outside the gene matches.

Comment on this clonotype: A much larger clone is a single base away; this may be a read error. The V gene is TRBV7-6, the J gene TRBJ2-5; 7 bases align to TRBD2. The CDR3 sequence is 14 residues long. CDR1 SGHVS and CDR2 FNYEAQ come from the germline V gene. Trimming cost V 1 base and J 6 bases; bases outside gene matches: 5. CDR3 sequence reads: CASSLGRESKTQYF. CDR3 nucleotides: TGTGCCAGCAGCTTAGGGCGGGAGTCCAAGACCCAGTACTTC.

This clonotype was recorded many times. The J gene is TRBJ2-7, the V gene TRBV20-1, with D unclear. V lost 2 bases, J lost 3 bases, and 11 bases lay in between. From germline, CDR1 is DFQATT and CDR2 SNEGSKA (reference sequence). CDR3 size: 13 residues. Written as DNA, the CDR3 is TGCAGTGCTAGACCCAGTCACCTCTACGAGCAGTACTTC. Residues: CSARPSHLYEQYF.

The table lists this clonotype with many counts. The chain recombines TRBV7-2 with TRBJ2-7, with TRBD2 matching 12 bases. The V and J ends lost 6 bases and 2 bases, in that order; junction bases with no gene match: 5. The germline gives CDR1 SGHTA, CDR2 FQGNSA. There are 15 residues in the CDR3. The CDR3 spells CASSPRTSGTYEQYF. The CDR3 DNA reads TGTGCCAGCAGTCCCCGGACTAGCGGGACCTACGAGCAGTACTTC. Full variable domain (rest looked up from reference TRBV7-2 and TRBJ2-7): GAGVSQSPSNKVTEKGKDVELRCDPISGHTALYWYRQSLGQGLEFLIYFQGNSAPDKSGLPSDRFSAERTGGSVSTLTIQRTQQEDSAVYLCASSPRTSGTYEQYFGPGTRLTVT.

The rearrangement links TRBV27 to TRBJ1-5, with D possibly being TRBD1 (5 bases). V lost 4 bases to trimming and J lost 3 bases, with 10 bases between them. Germline assignment: CDR1 MNHEY and CDR2 SMNVEV (reference sequence). This CDR3 is 14 amino acids long. The CDR3 nucleotides read TGTGCCAGCAGTTGGGGACCTTACAATCAGCCCCAGCATTTT. It yields the protein CASSWGPYNQPQHF.

With respect to this clonotype: One base away lies a much larger clone, so this may be a sequencing read error. The chain couples TRBV10-2 to TRBJ1-2; tentatively, D is TRBD1 (6 bases). The CDR3 totals 14 residues. Germline V gene lookup returns CDR1 WSHSY and CDR2 SAAADI. CDR3 amino acids: CATQSIKGVDGYTF. The CDR3 DNA sequence: TGTGCCACCCAGAGTATAAAGGGGGTTGACGGCTACACCTTC.

Ten or more counts support this clonotype. The rearrangement uses TRBV2 and TRBJ2-7; maybe TRBD2 (6 bases). CDR1 and CDR2 (germline): SNHLY, FYNNEI. The CDR3 runs to 13 residues. The ends were cut back, 8 bases at V and 6 bases at J, with 17 bases in the middle. The CDR3 here is CASHERDSIEQYF. The CDR3 region has the DNA TGTGCCAGCCATGAAAGGGACTCCATCGAGCAGTACTTC.

In its sample, this clonotype was seen many times. The chain couples TRBV11-2 to TRBJ1-1; 10 nucleotides match TRBD1. The J segment lost 0 bases and the V segment lost 0 bases, leaving 4 bases of the junction unmatched. CDR1 is SGHAT, CDR2 FQNNGV, per germline. This CDR3 comprises 17 residues. The DNA for the CDR3 is TGTGCCAGCAGCTTAGAGGGGACAGGGGTTTTGAACACTGAAGCTTTCTTT. This sequence encodes CASSLEGTGVLNTEAFF.

This clonotype occurred many times. This chain joins TRBV28 and TRBJ2-5; 7 bases line up with TRBD2. Looked up from germline, CDR1 is MDHEN and CDR2 is SYDVKM. The CDR3 totals 16 residues. Trimming took 2 bases from V and 4 from J; bases not matched to a gene: 10. The CDR3 DNA is TGTGCCAGCAGTTTACCCGTACAGCGGGAAGGAGAGACCCAGTACTTC. This codes for CASSLPVQREGETQYF.

This clonotype was picked up many times. The chain combines TRBV27 with TRBJ2-1; 12 bases map to TRBD2. This CDR3 region has 17 residues. Germline assignment: CDR1 MNHEY and CDR2 SMNVEV (reference sequence). The J segment lost 7 bases and the V segment lost 0 bases, leaving 7 bases of the junction unmatched. The CDR3, as DNA: TGTGCCAGCAGTTTATCAGGGGCTAGCGGGAGGGGGAATGAGCAGTTCTTC. Its translation is CASSLSGASGRGNEQFF.

A single count supports this clonotype. One end of the junction does not line up with germline, which may come from a read error. V gene TRBV6-2 or TRBV6-3 combines with J gene TRBJ2-7, with unresolved D. The CDR3 is 13 amino acids. Germline values: CDR1 MNHEY, CDR2 SVGEGT. The CDR3 region has the DNA TGTGCCATCAGTGAGTCCCCTGTGGGAGAGCAGTACTTC. Translating it yields CAISESPVGEQYF.

Of note for this clonotype: This may stem from a read error, because a much larger clone lies one nucleotide away. V is TRBV19 and J is TRBJ2-5; no clear D. This CDR3 has 15 residues. Per germline, CDR1 LNHDA and CDR2 SQIVND (reference sequence). With 1 base removed from V and 9 bases from J, the gap between germline ends came to 18 bases. This CDR3 reads CASSIAGLSTEAQYF. In DNA, the CDR3 is TGTGCCAGTAGTATAGCCGGCCTCTCGACCGAGGCCCAGTACTTC.

The chain joins TRBV29-1 to TRBJ2-1; 10 positions match TRBD2. After removal of 8 bases from V and 5 bases from J, the junction contained 9 bases not matched to a gene. This CDR3 has 14 residues. Germline CDR1 is SQVTM and CDR2 is ANQGSEA. The CDR3 region has the DNA TGCAGCACGGGAGGACTAGCGGTTAACAATGAGCAGTTCTTC. It encodes CSTGGLAVNNEQFF.

As for this clonotype: A much more abundant neighbour one base away suggests this may be a read error. The chain joins TRBV5-4 to TRBJ2-1; weak D call: TRBD2 (5 bases). The CDR3 spans 14 residues. The germline V gene encodes CDR1 SGHNT and CDR2 YYREEE (reference sequence). V dropped 3 bases and J dropped 13 bases, with 20 bases sitting between them. CDR3 bases: TGTGCCAGCAGCTCGGCGGGCAGTGGAGAGACCCAGTTCTTC. This gives the protein CASSSAGSGETQFF.

V and J are TRBV27 and TRBJ2-1; 8 bases map to TRBD2. V was pared by 6 bases and J by 12 bases, with 10 bases of the junction left unmatched. The CDR3 contains 13 residues. Per germline, CDR1 MNHEY and CDR2 SMNVEV (reference sequence). The CDR3 nucleotides read TGTGCCAGCAGCCAAGTAGGACTAGCTGGGCAGTTCTTC. This codes for CASSQVGLAGQFF.

In this sample, this clonotype turned up once. The junction shows a germline mismatch at one end, possibly a read error. This chain joins TRBV20-1 and TRBJ2-3; tentative D call: TRBD2 (5 bases). The CDR3 loop spans 14 amino acids. Germline V CDR1 and CDR2: DFQATT, SNEGSKA (reference sequence). CDR3 coding DNA: TGCAGTGCTAGGACTATCATTAGCACATATACGCAGTATTTT. This gives the protein CSARTIISTYTQYF.

This clonotype appeared a few times. The genes are TRBV5-6 and TRBJ2-7; 8 bases agree with TRBD2. V shed 4 bases and J 3 bases; nucleotides not matched to a gene: 3. The length of the CDR3 is 13 residues. Germline CDR1 and CDR2: SGHDT and YYEEEE. CDR3: CASSAGTSYEQYF. In DNA, the CDR3 is TGTGCCAGCAGCGCAGGGACTAGCTACGAGCAGTACTTC.

This clonotype was counted once. The V gene is TRBV11-2, the J gene TRBJ1-1; TRBD1 agrees at 9 bases. This CDR3 is built from 16 residues. After removal of 5 bases from V and 3 bases from J, the junction contained 10 bases not matched to a gene. Germline lookup yields CDR1 SGHAT and CDR2 FQNNGV. The chain's CDR3 is CASSPADRGADTEAFF. CDR3 bases: TGTGCCAGCAGCCCCGCGGACAGGGGTGCGGACACTGAAGCTTTCTTT.

The genes are TRBV19 and TRBJ1-5, with 7 bases that match TRBD1. With 5 bases clipped from V and 0 bases from J, the junction kept 4 bases outside the gene matches. Per germline, CDR1 LNHDA and CDR2 SQIVND (reference sequence). This CDR3 has 15 residues. CDR3 DNA: TGTGCCAGTAGTGCGACAGGGTATAGCAATCAGCCCCAGCATTTT. Residues: CASSATGYSNQPQHF.

At least ten counts were recorded for this clonotype. The chain combines TRBV28 with TRBJ1-1, with D tentatively TRBD1 (5 bases). Germline V CDR1 and CDR2: MDHEN, SYDVKM. The CDR3 runs to 15 residues. Between the trimmed V and J ends, which lost 1 base and 1 base, there was a span of 10 bases. This CDR3 reads CASSLSGTGNTEAFF. CDR3 DNA: TGTGCCAGCAGTTTATCCGGGACGGGGAACACTGAAGCTTTCTTT.

The DNA for the CDR3 is TGTGCCAGCAGCTTGTCGCCAGGACGAGAGACCCAGTACTTC. It is translated as CASSLSPGRETQYF. This chain connects TRBV7-2 to TRBJ2-5; D not resolved. This CDR3 is built from 14 residues. V lost 3 bases and J 4 bases, leaving 12 bases between the germline ends. Per the germline V gene, CDR1 is SGHTA and CDR2 is FQGNSA.